This T cell receptor beta chain was sequenced in a study of blood T cells in healthy people across ages. Study information: The capture of about one barcoded beta molecule per two T cells was achieved by template switching.

With regard to this clonotype: Its antigen is not known.

Each individual donor underwent a draw of ten milliliters of peripheral blood. Findings and limits, study-wide: There were more naive CD4+ cells and higher diversity in long-lived donors than in aged donors.

Combining a sample-barcoded 5' primer with a J-beta primer mix, a second PCR ran for about 7 to 11 cycles. TCRdb fed the 5' RACE reads into MiXCR, producing one record per CDR3 protein. Altogether around 1,000,000 distinct CDR3 sequences are present, roughly two fifths being singletons, with the ten largest covering less than 15%. V was pared by 0 bases and J by 6 bases, with 4 bases of the junction left unmatched. CDR1 LGHDT and CDR2 YNNKEL come from the germline V gene (reference sequence). The CDR3 extends over 15 amino acids. What was sequenced was blood. The chain couples TRBV3-1 to TRBJ2-1, with 8 bases identical to TRBD2. This clonotype was obtained from a man aged 18 to 35 in good health. CDR3 in amino acids: CASSQEGLAGNEQFF. In nucleotides, the CDR3 is TGTGCCAGCAGCCAAGAAGGGCTAGCGGGCAATGAGCAGTTCTTC.